This is a list of T cell receptor beta chains from one sample in a study of blood T cell repertoires in COVID-19. The protocol was immunoSEQ multiplex PCR, while the TCRdb copy is restricted to in-frame clones and leaves out a portion. The sample holds about 28,000 clones, 88% seen once. The sample taken for sequencing was peripheral blood. These receptors all come from a man aged 60 to 75 with COVID-19, enrolled during active disease. Each CDR3 is given with its conserved first and last residue. The D gene is left open where the match is weak. Size is omitted from some rows. Given values are once, few, many or a class for expanded clones.

DNA: TGTGCCAGCAGCCCTTCCCCAGGGGCTGCCTATGGCTACACCTTC; CDR3: CASSPSPGAAYGYTF; D: .; J: TRBJ1-2; V: TRBV9; size: .
DNA: TGCAGTGCTAGGGCCAGCTACGAGCAGTACTTC; CDR3: CSARASYEQYF; D: .; J: TRBJ2-7; V: TRBV20-1; size: .
DNA: TGCAGCGCCCCCGCTAGCGGGAGTTTGGGGACCCAGTACTTC; CDR3: CSAPASGSLGTQYF; D: TRBD2; J: TRBJ2-5; V: TRBV29-1; size: .
DNA: TGTGCCAGCAGTTCCGGAGGGACCTATGGCTACACCTTC; CDR3: CASSSGGTYGYTF; D: .; J: TRBJ1-2; V: TRBV2; size: .
DNA: TGTGCAAGTCGCAGCCTGGGCGAGAACAATGAGCAGTTCTTC; CDR3: CASRSLGENNEQFF; D: .; J: TRBJ2-1; V: TRBV12-2; size: .
DNA: TGTGCCAGCAGCTTGGCGAGTAGCAATCAGCCCCAGCATTTT; CDR3: CASSLASSNQPQHF; D: .; J: TRBJ1-5; V: TRBV5-6; size: .
DNA: TGTGCCAGTAGTTCCCGGACTAGCGGGACAGATACGCAGTATTTT; CDR3: CASSSRTSGTDTQYF; D: TRBD2; J: TRBJ2-3; V: TRBV19; size: few
DNA: TGTGCCAGCAGGTCGACAGGGTACTATAATTCACCCCTCCACTTT; CDR3: CASRSTGYYNSPLHF; D: TRBD1; J: TRBJ1-6; V: TRBV27; size: .
DNA: TGTGCCAGCAGCGGTGTACTCGGCACCGGGGAGCTGTTTTTT; CDR3: CASSGVLGTGELFF; D: .; J: TRBJ2-2; V: TRBV9; size: .
DNA: TGCGCCAGCAGCCAAGGGCTAGCGGTTAGCTCCTACAATGAGCAGTTCTTC; CDR3: CASSQGLAVSSYNEQFF; D: TRBD2; J: TRBJ2-1; V: TRBV4-1; size: .
DNA: TGTGCCAGCACCGGAGGACAGGGTAGGACTGAAGCTTTCTTT; CDR3: CASTGGQGRTEAFF; D: TRBD1; J: TRBJ1-1; V: TRBV28; size: .
DNA: TGTGCCAGCAGTTACTCGAAAGGGGGAAAACTGTTTTTT; CDR3: CASSYSKGGKLFF; D: .; J: TRBJ1-4; V: TRBV6-5; size: few
DNA: TGTGCCAGCAGCTTGGGGGGGACAGGGTACACTGAAGCTTTCTTT; CDR3: CASSLGGTGYTEAFF; D: TRBD1; J: TRBJ1-1; V: TRBV5-6; size: .
DNA: TGTGCCAGCAGTGAAGCTCTGGGGCGAGGTGAAAAACTGTTTTTT; CDR3: CASSEALGRGEKLFF; D: .; J: TRBJ1-4; V: TRBV6-1; size: once
DNA: TGTGCCAGCTCACTACCTCAGGACAGGACTGAAGCTTTCTTT; CDR3: CASSLPQDRTEAFF; D: TRBD1; J: TRBJ1-1; V: TRBV18; size: .
DNA: TGTGCCAGCAGCGCCCAGGGAGGTGAAAAACTGTTTTTT; CDR3: CASSAQGGEKLFF; D: .; J: TRBJ1-4; V: TRBV7-2; size: .
DNA: TGTGCCAGCAGCGTGCTGGCGGGAGACACAGATACGCAGTATTTT; CDR3: CASSVLAGDTDTQYF; D: TRBD2; J: TRBJ2-3; V: TRBV9; size: .
DNA: TGCGCCAGCGCCCAGGGGACCCTGGAGCAGTACTTC; CDR3: CASAQGTLEQYF; D: .; J: TRBJ2-7; V: TRBV10-2; size: .
DNA: TGTGCCAGCAGCCGATCGGGACAGGGGAGCGAGACCCAGTACTTC; CDR3: CASSRSGQGSETQYF; D: TRBD1; J: TRBJ2-5; V: TRBV7-6; size: .
DNA: TGTGCCACCAGCGGACAAACAGGGGATGGCTACACCTTC; CDR3: CATSGQTGDGYTF; D: TRBD1; J: TRBJ1-2; V: TRBV15; size: once
DNA: TGTGCCACCAGACGCGGGAAAGAACCCTACAATGAGCAGTTCTTC; CDR3: CATRRGKEPYNEQFF; D: .; J: TRBJ2-1; V: TRBV15; size: .
DNA: TGTGCCAGCAGCCCCCGGAGAAATGGAAACACCATATATTTT; CDR3: CASSPRRNGNTIYF; D: .; J: TRBJ1-3; V: TRBV14; size: .
DNA: TGTGCTAGCAATACGGGAGGAAGTGGCTACACCTTC; CDR3: CASNTGGSGYTF; D: .; J: TRBJ1-2; V: TRBV7-9; size: once
DNA: TGTGCCAGCAGCCAACCGACAGGGGCTGAAGCTTTCTTT; CDR3: CASSQPTGAEAFF; D: TRBD1; J: TRBJ1-1; V: TRBV3-1/TRBV3-2; size: .
DNA: TGCGCCAGCAGCCAGGGGACAGCTTTTCCCTATGGCTACACCTTC; CDR3: CASSQGTAFPYGYTF; D: TRBD1; J: TRBJ1-2; V: TRBV4-3; size: .
DNA: TGTGCCAGCAGTTTACTGCAGGGTACGGATGAAGCTTTCTTT; CDR3: CASSLLQGTDEAFF; D: .; J: TRBJ1-1; V: TRBV7-9; size: .
DNA: TGTGCCAGCAGCTCCCCCCAGCGGGAGGGCACAGATACGCAGTATTTT; CDR3: CASSSPQREGTDTQYF; D: TRBD2; J: TRBJ2-3; V: TRBV28; size: .
DNA: TGTGCCAGCAGCCAAGCAGGGGTTCATCAGCCCCAGCATTTT; CDR3: CASSQAGVHQPQHF; D: .; J: TRBJ1-5; V: TRBV3-1/TRBV3-2; size: once
DNA: TGTGCCATCAGTGAGAGCGGCGGAGCTAATGAAAAACTGTTTTTT; CDR3: CAISESGGANEKLFF; D: .; J: TRBJ1-4; V: TRBV10-3; size: .
DNA: TGTGCCAGTACCACAGGGGTGGATCAGCCCCAGCATTTT; CDR3: CASTTGVDQPQHF; D: TRBD1; J: TRBJ1-5; V: TRBV19; size: few
DNA: TGCAGCGTCCAATGGGCCGGGGGGTCCTCCTACGAGCAGTACTTC; CDR3: CSVQWAGGSSYEQYF; D: TRBD2; J: TRBJ2-7; V: TRBV29-1; size: .
DNA: TGTGCCAGCAGCCCCCGCGGGGGGCAAGCAACTAATGAAAAACTGTTTTTT; CDR3: CASSPRGGQATNEKLFF; D: .; J: TRBJ1-4; V: TRBV7-6; size: .
DNA: TGTGCCAGCAGTGAAAGTCTCGCGGGACGCGAGCAGTACTTC; CDR3: CASSESLAGREQYF; D: .; J: TRBJ2-7; V: TRBV6-1; size: .
DNA: TGTGCCAGCAGGAGGGACAGCAGGGAGCAGTTCTTC; CDR3: CASRRDSREQFF; D: TRBD1; J: TRBJ2-1; V: TRBV25-1; size: .
DNA: TGTGCCAGCAGCTTAAGACGGGACAGGGCCTACGAGCAGTACTTC; CDR3: CASSLRRDRAYEQYF; D: TRBD1; J: TRBJ2-7; V: TRBV7-2; size: .
DNA: TGTGCCAGCAGTGACCCTAGGACTAGCGGAGCGGATACGCAGTATTTT; CDR3: CASSDPRTSGADTQYF; D: TRBD2; J: TRBJ2-3; V: TRBV6-1; size: few
DNA: TGTGCCTGGAGTGTACGGTCCAATCAGCCCCAGCATTTT; CDR3: CAWSVRSNQPQHF; D: .; J: TRBJ1-5; V: TRBV30; size: .
DNA: TGTGCCAGCTCAACCACAGGGCTGAACACTGAAGCTTTCTTT; CDR3: CASSTTGLNTEAFF; D: .; J: TRBJ1-1; V: TRBV18; size: .
DNA: TGTGCCAGTAGTAACTCACAGGGCAATACGCCCCAGCATTTT; CDR3: CASSNSQGNTPQHF; D: .; J: TRBJ1-5; V: TRBV19; size: .
DNA: TGTGCCAGCAGGTCGGGACTAGCGACGTCCTACGAGCAGTACTTC; CDR3: CASRSGLATSYEQYF; D: TRBD2; J: TRBJ2-7; V: TRBV28; size: .